This T cell receptor (beta chain) was found in a study of cytomegalovirus exposure and HLA in healthy donors (dated by TCRdb to about 2017). Looking at the study overall: According to an earlier analysis of a few hundred of the donors, 200 million or so T cells yielded roughly 100 million unique TCR beta sequences and 276 Gb of sequence data. Using immunosequencing, the study profiled T cell repertoires from some 670 subjects and related those repertoires to cytomegalovirus serostatus. Donor age, sex, ethnicity and CMV serostatus were compiled alongside the repertoire data. In a later analysis, previously published TCR beta repertoires from some 640 donors were re-analyzed and high-resolution HLA genotyping was added so that TCR occurrence patterns could be studied. The number of typed donors differed by locus: roughly 629-630 for A, B, C, DRB1 and DQB1; some 500 for DQA1; fewer than 610 for DPA1; and some 430 for DPB1. A later genetic analysis took genome-wide SNP genotypes for 398 of the 666 donors and used that subset as a discovery cohort. The study was designed to test whether signatures of past pathogen exposure could be identified by cataloging public T cell receptors. About 280 gigabases of sequencing data and 70 million to 95 million unique TCR sequences made up an early release that covered approximately 620 HLA-typed donors. An earlier analysis of some 600 of the donors applied high-throughput TCR beta sequencing to assess whether each TCR beta V gene segment acted as functional or pseudogenic. Rather than using new phenotypic data, the later analysis identified candidate immune exposures from TCR beta sequences and from how often those sequences occurred across donors. Class I and class II HLA loci were covered by the typing at four-digit resolution. Every discovery cohort repertoire had been produced on one sequencing platform. The study combined high-throughput TCR immunosequencing, statistical association of individual TCRs with disease status, and machine learning to predict cytomegalovirus infection status. Among about 390 genotyped donors of the cohort, an average of around 240,000 unique TCR beta nucleotide sequences were sequenced per donor, around 18% of them non-productive. Five DR-DQ haplotypes were handled as single units for association and clustering, since linkage in the cohort was strong. Of the approximately 400 genotyped donors, approximately 83% fell in the genetic ancestry cluster associated with self-reported Caucasian donors. Along with the approximately 700-subject first cohort, a separate validation cohort of some 130 different subjects was used. Here is what the overall study found, with its caveats: Correlated functional status among segregating V segments might reflect linkage disequilibrium, but an unknown experimental factor could not be ruled out. For the cohort, immune exposure information was limited to CMV serostatus. Compared with equally common non-associated chains, HLA-associated TCR beta chains in a later analysis were more clonally expanded and had lower generation probabilities. A later analysis associated about 16,000 TCR beta sequences with specific HLA alleles at a false discovery rate of 0.05. Sequencing depth was assumed to be roughly uniform across donors in the presence/absence analyses, though that assumption may not hold. Some IMGT-functional V segments, including TRBV6-2 and TRBV6-3, could not be distinguished by the 87-base-pair reads and were therefore excluded. The sequencing pipeline was judged likely to have produced a cluster of highly shared sequence variants as a technical artifact. A later analysis found that most CMV-associated TCR beta chains appeared HLA-restricted, with HLA associations seemingly driven largely by CMV exposure. A total of roughly 160 TCR beta chains were listed by the study as associated with cytomegalovirus. V-gene and J-gene trimming of TCR beta chains was associated with a missense DCLRE1C variant in a later genetic analysis, and the association was replicated in an independent cohort. While some public TCRs were present in many individuals, most TCR sequences turned up only very rarely across donors. The authors suggested that the approach could potentially be generalized to other disease states and immunological phenotypes. A few of the identified cytomegalovirus-associated TCR beta chains were confirmed in vitro to be specific for cytomegalovirus antigens. In an earlier analysis of about 600 of the donors, most TCR beta V segments appeared in productive rearrangements about 87% or about 30% of the time, broadly matching IMGT annotations. This cohort had only TCR beta chains sequenced, and the lack of alpha or paired-chain data limited which features could be detected. Because HLA typing was unavailable for some donors at each locus, only the typed subset was used in association tests. The earlier analysis of 587 of the donors excluded about 16 rarely observed V segments, including chromosome 9 orphons, because counts were too low. Cytomegalovirus status was reported to be diagnosed by the classifier with high specificity and sensitivity in both the original and validation cohorts. In a later analysis, several top co-occurrence clusters were reported to appear linked to parvovirus B19, influenza, CMV and Epstein-Barr virus. Assigning TCR associations to individual alleles was difficult when HLA alleles, especially DR and DQ, strongly co-occurred. A further reported finding was that TCR beta sequences accurately predicted the HLA-A and HLA-B alleles for most subjects in the first cohort. According to a later analysis, TCR association rates differed among HLA loci, with DRB1 alleles showing the most associated TCRs and HLA-C alleles showing the fewest. Compared with the roughly 700-donor mean, donors in an Asian-associated ancestry cluster had fewer N-insertions in productive TCRs, according to a later genetic analysis.

In total, 500 to 700 healthy bone marrow donors made up the cohort. At the time of sampling, every cohort member was nominally healthy, though immune exposures that went unrecorded were likely present. The donor tested CMV seropositive, placing the donor among the 289 seropositive members of the cohort. Each donor provided a peripheral blood sample, and peripheral blood mononuclear cells were used for TCR beta sequencing. Genomic DNA extraction from the blood cell samples was performed with the Qiagen DNeasy Blood Extraction Kit. Regarding this clone: There is no known antigen for this receptor. No per-base quality is available; no much larger clone lies one base away.

The library came from the immunoSEQ multiplex PCR assay. The multiplex PCR relied on a mix of 60 forward primers for TCR Vbeta segments and 13 reverse primers for TCR Jbeta segments. Amplification of the CDR3 region of rearranged TCR beta genes was performed with a multiplex PCR assay on genomic DNA. On the Illumina HiSeq System, the amplified TCR beta libraries were sequenced as 87-base-pair reads. As for how the authors treated the data: A later analysis counted about 76 million unique TCR beta chains across the approximately 700 repertoires, and about 10 million of these chains were shared by at least two donors. Raw reads were error-corrected and collapsed into unique sequences by a nearest-neighbor algorithm in which closely related sequences were merged to remove PCR and sequencing errors. V, D and J gene segments were assigned by aligning CDR3 sequences to IMGT reference sequences. Each retained sequence needed at least a six-nucleotide match to both a V gene segment and a J gene segment. Rearrangements were called productive when the CDR3 lacked stop codons and stayed in frame with V and J; all others were non-productive. CDR3 was defined by IMGT convention, running from the second conserved V-encoded cysteine to the conserved J-encoded phenylalanine. The earlier analysis of some 580 of the donors excluded any sequence lacking an unambiguous match to a single V gene segment. In an earlier analysis of 450 to 700 of the donors, V segments were called functional above 56.7% productive rearrangements and were called segregating when the between-donor standard deviation exceeded 5%. A statistical classification framework was developed to diagnose cytomegalovirus status using the catalog of TCR beta chain sequences. In a later analysis, TCR nucleotide sequences were compared against IMGT/GENE-DB human TR gene sequences so that V and J genes could be assigned. A later analysis assigned CDR3 sequences and most-parsimonious VDJ recombination scenarios with the TCRdist pipeline. In a later analysis, every TCR beta chain was defined by the combination of its CDR3 amino acid sequence and its V-gene family, and reads without a unique V-gene family were dropped. A later analysis removed roughly 590 highly shared, low-generation-probability nucleotide sequences to deal with suspected cross-contamination and a sequencing artifact. For each public chain, a later analysis derived a clonal expansion index from normalized ranks of inferred template counts within each repertoire. Generation probabilities in a later analysis came from a VDJ recombination model fitted to out-of-frame rearrangements, and those results were checked against IGoR. In a later analysis, TCR-TCR, TCR-HLA and TCR-CMV co-occurrence was scored with hypergeometric tests, and a repertoire-size bias correction was applied to TCR pairs. To estimate false discovery rates, a later analysis permuted the HLA or CMV assignments 20 times. In a later analysis, co-occurring TCRs were grouped using DBSCAN, with TCRdist sequence similarity added in when clustering inside HLA-allele-positive subsets. For co-occurrence clustering, repertoires with fewer than 30,000 or more than 120,000 public chains were excluded, along with a handful of repertoires with anomalous nucleotide sharing. TCRdb's version of the immuneACCESS table is confined to in-frame rearrangements and falls short of the full clone set. An unresolved V gene accounts for under half of the shortfall where checked; the remainder is of unknown origin. For V, J and clone size, that table is used; D and trimming come from the DNA. The sample table shows 95,000 to 150,000 clones, and around 76% are seen once. Clones ranked in the top ten supply 30% of the sample.

The CDR3 measures 17 amino acids from cysteine to phenylalanine. The retained sequence is limited to the CDR3, 51 bases, with the frame set at the first base. According to the germline V gene, CDR1 reads SGHAT and CDR2 reads FQNNGV. The trim is 1 base for V and 0 bases for J, with a gap of 15 bases between the germline ends. The receptor comes from a man aged 55 to 70 in good health and CMV-seropositive. The rearrangement joined TRBV11-2 to TRBJ1-1, with the D gene not confidently named. The sequenced sample consisted of PBMCs. The bases are TGTGCCAGCAGCTTAGTGTTCGCATCGGGAATGAACACTGAAGCTTTCTTT. Its translation reads: CASSLVFASGMNTEAFF.